Each of the 6 T cell receptor beta chains below was sequenced from the same sample in a study of T cells in Graves' hyperthyroidism and ophthalmopathy. There were TCR beta CDR3 regions amplified from RNA transcripts. A set of HTBI primers served as the primers for a first-round RT-PCR of the TCR CDR3. TCRdb called the multiplex PCR reads again in MiXCR, with one record for every CDR3 protein. Of approximately 640,000 distinct CDR3 sequences in the sample, 15% to 20% were seen once. The sequenced sample was blood. These receptors were collected from a man aged 50-59 years with Graves' hyperthyroidism.

The V call is TRBV6-1, the J call TRBJ2-6; D possibly matches TRBD1 or TRBD2 (5 bases each). The CDR3 is 15 residues long. V was pared by 10 bases and J by 0 bases, with 13 bases between. Germline loops: CDR1 MNHNS, CDR2 SASEGT. The CDR3 nucleotides are TGTGCCACCGGGGACGGCTACTCTGGGGCCAACGTCCTGACTTTC. Protein sequence: CATGDGYSGANVLTF.

In this sample, this clonotype turned up a few times. The chain combines TRBV7-6 with TRBJ2-1; 8 bases are shared with TRBD2. CDR3 size: 17 residues. Per the germline V gene, CDR1 is SGHVS and CDR2 is FNYEAQ. V was clipped by 0 bases and J by 4 bases; unmatched bases: 8. The CDR3 DNA reads as TGTGCCAGCAGCTTAGCACTCTCGGGAGGGACGTACAATGAGCAGTTCTTC. This encodes CASSLALSGGTYNEQFF.

The sample holds many counts of this clonotype. The rearrangement uses TRBV2 and TRBJ2-7, with 9 nucleotides matching TRBD2. The CDR3 is 14 residues long. Germline assignment: CDR1 SNHLY and CDR2 FYNNEI. Unmatched junction bases numbered 3, after V lost 4 bases and J lost 2 bases. CDR3 amino acids: CASSVSGGTYEQYF. Here the CDR3 DNA reads TGTGCCAGCAGTGTTAGCGGGGGCACCTACGAGCAGTACTTC.

This clonotype was seen repeatedly, ten times or more. This chain links TRBV6-1 with TRBJ2-7; 7 bases align to TRBD1. Germline assignment: CDR1 MNHNS and CDR2 SASEGT. Trimming cost V 5 bases and J 4 bases; bases outside gene matches: 8. There are 14 residues in the CDR3. For the CDR3, the DNA is TGTGCCAGCAGTACCACCGGGACAGTTTACGAGCAGTACTTC. Translation: CASSTTGTVYEQYF.

This clonotype was seen ten or more times. V and J are TRBV5-1 and TRBJ2-7; no firm D call. The CDR3 loop spans 14 amino acids. Germline V gene lookup returns CDR1 SGHRS and CDR2 YFSETQ. Between the trimmed V and J ends, which lost 0 bases and 5 bases, there was a span of 12 bases. The CDR3 DNA sequence: TGCGCCAGCAGCTTGGGGCAGACGGTCCACGAGCAGTACTTC. This gives the protein CASSLGQTVHEQYF.

This clonotype was picked up many times. CDR3 sequence reads: CASSALAGVVYNEQFF. The CDR3 coding sequence is TGTGCCAGCAGTGCCCTAGCGGGAGTCGTCTACAATGAGCAGTTCTTC. The chain employs TRBV2 and TRBJ2-1; 10 nucleotides agree with TRBD2. The CDR3 loop spans 16 amino acids. Germline V CDR1 and CDR2: SNHLY, FYNNEI. V shed 4 bases, J shed 3 bases, and the junction held 6 bases outside the gene matches. The complete variable domain, with remaining parts taken from reference TRBV2 and TRBJ2-1, reads EPEVTQTPSHQVTQMGQEVILRCVPISNHLYFYWYRQILGQKVEFLVSFYNNEISEKSEIFDDQFSVERPDGSNFTLKIRSTKLEDSAMYFCASSALAGVVYNEQFFGPGTRLTVL.